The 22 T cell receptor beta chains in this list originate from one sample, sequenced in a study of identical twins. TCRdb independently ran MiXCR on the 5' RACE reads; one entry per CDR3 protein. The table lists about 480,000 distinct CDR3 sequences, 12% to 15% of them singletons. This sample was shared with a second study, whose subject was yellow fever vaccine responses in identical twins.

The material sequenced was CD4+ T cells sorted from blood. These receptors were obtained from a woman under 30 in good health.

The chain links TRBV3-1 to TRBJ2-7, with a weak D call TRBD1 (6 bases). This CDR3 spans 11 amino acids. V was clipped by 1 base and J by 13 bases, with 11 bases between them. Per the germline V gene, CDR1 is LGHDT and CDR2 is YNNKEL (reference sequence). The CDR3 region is CASSQGKGHYF. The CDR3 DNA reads TGTGCCAGCAGCCAAGGGAAGGGACATTACTTC.

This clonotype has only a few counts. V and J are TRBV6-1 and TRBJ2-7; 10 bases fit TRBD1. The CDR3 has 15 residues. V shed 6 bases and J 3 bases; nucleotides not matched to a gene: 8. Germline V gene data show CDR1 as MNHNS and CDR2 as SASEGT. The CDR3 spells CASRRPGQGNYEQYF. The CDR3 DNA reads TGTGCCAGCAGACGGCCGGGACAGGGGAACTACGAGCAGTACTTC.

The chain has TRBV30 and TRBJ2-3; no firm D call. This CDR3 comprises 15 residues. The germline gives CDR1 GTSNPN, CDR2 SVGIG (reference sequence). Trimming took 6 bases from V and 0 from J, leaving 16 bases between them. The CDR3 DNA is TGTGCCTGTACCTTTGGGCTACCTAGCACAGATACGCAGTATTTT. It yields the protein CACTFGLPSTDTQYF.

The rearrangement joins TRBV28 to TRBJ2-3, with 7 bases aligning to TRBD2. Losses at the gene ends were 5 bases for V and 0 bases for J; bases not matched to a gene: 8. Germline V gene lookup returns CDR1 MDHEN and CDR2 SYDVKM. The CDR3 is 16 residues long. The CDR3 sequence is CASSQTSRASTDTQYF. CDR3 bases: TGTGCCAGCAGTCAGACTAGCCGTGCTAGCACAGATACGCAGTATTTT.

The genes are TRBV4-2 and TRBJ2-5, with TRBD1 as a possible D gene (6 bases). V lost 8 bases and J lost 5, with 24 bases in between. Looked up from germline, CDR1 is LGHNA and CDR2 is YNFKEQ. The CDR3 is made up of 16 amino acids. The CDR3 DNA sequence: TGTGCCAGCCAAACCCCTTTGGGGGCCGGGGTGGAGACCCAGTACTTC. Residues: CASQTPLGAGVETQYF.

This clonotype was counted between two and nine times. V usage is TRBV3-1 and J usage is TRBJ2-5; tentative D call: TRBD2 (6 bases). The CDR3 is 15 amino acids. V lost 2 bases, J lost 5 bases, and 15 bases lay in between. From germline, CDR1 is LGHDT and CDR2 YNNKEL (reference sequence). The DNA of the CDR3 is TGTGCCAGCAGCCAACTGGACTCGACTAGGGAGACCCAGTACTTC. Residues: CASSQLDSTRETQYF.

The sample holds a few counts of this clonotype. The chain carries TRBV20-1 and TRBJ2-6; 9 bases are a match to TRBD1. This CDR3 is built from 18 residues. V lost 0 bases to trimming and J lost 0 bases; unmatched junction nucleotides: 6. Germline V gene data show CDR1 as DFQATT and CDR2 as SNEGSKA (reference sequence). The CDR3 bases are TGCAGTGCTAGAGATTCGGGACAGGGTAACTCTGGGGCCAACGTCCTGACTTTC. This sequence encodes CSARDSGQGNSGANVLTF.

Written as DNA, the CDR3 is TGTGCCAGCAGTCCCTGGACACCCCAGGGCACCGGGGAGCTGTTTTTT. Translating gives CASSPWTPQGTGELFF. V and J are TRBV27 and TRBJ2-2; TRBD1 might be the D (5 bases). The V gene's germline CDR1 is MNHEY and CDR2 SMNVEV (reference sequence). The CDR3 totals 16 residues. The V end lost 5 bases, the J end lost 4 bases, and 17 bases lay between the germline ends.

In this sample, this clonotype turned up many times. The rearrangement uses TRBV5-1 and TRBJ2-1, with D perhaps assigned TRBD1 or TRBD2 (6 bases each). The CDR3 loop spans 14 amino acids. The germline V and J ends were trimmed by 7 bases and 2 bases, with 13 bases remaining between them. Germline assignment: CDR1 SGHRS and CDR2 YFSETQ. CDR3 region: CASEGGRAYNEQFF. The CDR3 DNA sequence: TGCGCCAGCGAGGGGGGCAGGGCCTACAATGAGCAGTTCTTC.

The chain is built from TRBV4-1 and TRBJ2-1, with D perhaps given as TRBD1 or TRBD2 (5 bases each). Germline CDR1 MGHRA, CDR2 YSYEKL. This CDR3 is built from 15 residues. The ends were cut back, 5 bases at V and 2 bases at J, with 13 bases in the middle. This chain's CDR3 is CASSTEGLPYNEQFF. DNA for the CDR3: TGCGCCAGCAGCACTGAGGGGTTACCCTACAATGAGCAGTTCTTC.

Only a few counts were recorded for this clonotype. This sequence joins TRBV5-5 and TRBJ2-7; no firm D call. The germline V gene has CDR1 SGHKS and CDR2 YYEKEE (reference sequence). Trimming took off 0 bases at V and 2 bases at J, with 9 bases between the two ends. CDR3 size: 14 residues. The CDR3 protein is CASSLGHTTYEQYF. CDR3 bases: TGTGCCAGCAGCTTGGGGCACACCACCTACGAGCAGTACTTC.

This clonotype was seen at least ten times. The DNA of the CDR3 is TGTGCCACCAGCAGATCGGGACAGCAAGCCTACGAGCAGTACTTC. This encodes CATSRSGQQAYEQYF. This rearrangement joins TRBV15 to TRBJ2-7; 7 positions agree with TRBD1. The germline gives CDR1 LNHNV, CDR2 YYDKDF (reference sequence). J was trimmed by 2 bases and V by 2 bases; bases with no gene match: 6. CDR3 length: 15 residues.

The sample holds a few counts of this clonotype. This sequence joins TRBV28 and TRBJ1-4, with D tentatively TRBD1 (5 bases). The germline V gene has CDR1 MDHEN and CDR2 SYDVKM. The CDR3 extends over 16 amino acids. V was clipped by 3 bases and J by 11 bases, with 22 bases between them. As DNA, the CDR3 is TGTGCCAGCAGTTTGGTTGGGGCGTCGGAATTGGAGAAACTGTTTTTT. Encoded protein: CASSLVGASELEKLFF.

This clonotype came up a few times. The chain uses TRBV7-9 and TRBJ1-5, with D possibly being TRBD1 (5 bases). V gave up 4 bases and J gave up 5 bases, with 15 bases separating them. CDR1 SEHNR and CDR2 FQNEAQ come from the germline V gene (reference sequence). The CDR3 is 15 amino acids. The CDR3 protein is CASSSTRTPYQPQHF. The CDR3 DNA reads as TGTGCCAGCAGCTCAACACGGACACCCTATCAGCCCCAGCATTTT.

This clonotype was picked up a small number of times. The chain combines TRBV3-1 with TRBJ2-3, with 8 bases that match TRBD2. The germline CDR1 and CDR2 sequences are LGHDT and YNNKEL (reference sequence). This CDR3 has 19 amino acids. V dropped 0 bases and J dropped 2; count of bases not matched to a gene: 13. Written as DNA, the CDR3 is TGTGCCAGCAGCCAAGATCCCCCCATGCTAGCGGGTCCCACAGATACGCAGTATTTT. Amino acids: CASSQDPPMLAGPTDTQYF.

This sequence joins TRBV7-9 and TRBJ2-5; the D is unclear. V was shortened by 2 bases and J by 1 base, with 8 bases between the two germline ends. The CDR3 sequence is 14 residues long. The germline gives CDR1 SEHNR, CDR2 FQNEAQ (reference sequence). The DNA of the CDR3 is TGTGCCAGCAGCTTATTGGGATTCCAAGAGACCCAGTACTTC. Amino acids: CASSLLGFQETQYF.

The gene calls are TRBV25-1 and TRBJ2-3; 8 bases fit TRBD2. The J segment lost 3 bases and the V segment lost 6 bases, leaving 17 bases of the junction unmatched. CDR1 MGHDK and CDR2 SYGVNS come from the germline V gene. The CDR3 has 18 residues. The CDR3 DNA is TGTGCCAGCAGGGACCAATACATGAGGCGGGAGGAAACAGATACGCAGTATTTT. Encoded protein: CASRDQYMRREETDTQYF.

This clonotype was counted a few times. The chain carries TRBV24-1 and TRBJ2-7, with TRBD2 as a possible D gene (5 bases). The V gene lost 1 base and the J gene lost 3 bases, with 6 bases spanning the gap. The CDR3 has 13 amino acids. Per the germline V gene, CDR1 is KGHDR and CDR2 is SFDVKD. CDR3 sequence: CATSDFGGYEQYF. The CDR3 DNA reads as TGTGCCACCAGTGATTTCGGAGGCTACGAGCAGTACTTC.

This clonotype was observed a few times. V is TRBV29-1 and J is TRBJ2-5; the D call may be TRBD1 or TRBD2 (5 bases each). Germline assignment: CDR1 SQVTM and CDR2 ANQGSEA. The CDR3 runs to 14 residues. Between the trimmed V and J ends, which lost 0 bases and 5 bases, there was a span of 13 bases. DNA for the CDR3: TGCAGCGTTGAAGATAGAAGAGGGGCGGAGACCCAGTACTTC. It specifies CSVEDRRGAETQYF. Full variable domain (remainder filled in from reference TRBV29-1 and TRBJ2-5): SAVISQKPSRDICQRGTSLTIQCQVDSQVTMMFWYRQQPGQSLTLIATANQGSEATYESGFVIDKFPISRPNLTFSTLTVSNMSPEDSSIYLCSVEDRRGAETQYFGPGTRLLVL.

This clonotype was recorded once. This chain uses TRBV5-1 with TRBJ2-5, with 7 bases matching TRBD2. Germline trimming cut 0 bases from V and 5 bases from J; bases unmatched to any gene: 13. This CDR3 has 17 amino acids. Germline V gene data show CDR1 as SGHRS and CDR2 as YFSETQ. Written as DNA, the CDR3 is TGCGCCAGCAGCTTGGAGGCTAGCGGCCCCCCCCGGGAGACCCAGTACTTC. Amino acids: CASSLEASGPPRETQYF.

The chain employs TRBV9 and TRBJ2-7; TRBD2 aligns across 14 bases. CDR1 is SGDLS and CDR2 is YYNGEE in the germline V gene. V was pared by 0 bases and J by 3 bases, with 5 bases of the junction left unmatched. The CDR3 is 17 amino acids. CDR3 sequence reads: CASSVGTSGRLHYEQYF. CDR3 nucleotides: TGTGCCAGCAGCGTAGGGACTAGCGGGAGGCTCCACTACGAGCAGTACTTC. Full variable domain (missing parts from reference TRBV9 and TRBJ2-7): DSGVTQTPKHLITATGQRVTLRCSPRSGDLSVYWYQQSLDQGLQFLIQYYNGEERAKGNILERFSAQQFPDLHSELNLSSLELGDSALYFCASSVGTSGRLHYEQYFGPGTRLTVT.

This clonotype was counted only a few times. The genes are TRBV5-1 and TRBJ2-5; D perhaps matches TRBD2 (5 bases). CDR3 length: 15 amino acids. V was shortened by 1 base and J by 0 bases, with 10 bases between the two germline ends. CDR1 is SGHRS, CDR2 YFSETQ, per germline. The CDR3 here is CASSLTGSYQETQYF. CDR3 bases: TGCGCCAGCAGCTTGACGGGGAGTTACCAAGAGACCCAGTACTTC.